The 27 T cell receptor beta chains in this list originate from one sample, sequenced in a study of CD4+ T cells in melanoma. Generated by immunoSEQ multiplex PCR, the TCRdb table keeps only in-frame clones and is missing some. The sample shows more than 10,000 clones, approximately 68% of them seen only once. Material for sequencing was cells from a culture (not recorded whether cultured in vitro). The receptors come from a human donor with melanoma.

This clone was found a few times. This rearrangement joins TRBV2 to TRBJ1-2; D is ambiguous. Trimming took 8 bases from V and 4 from J, leaving 11 bases between them. Germline V CDR1 and CDR2: SNHLY, FYNNEI. The CDR3 runs to 12 residues. CDR3 in amino acids: CASAITSYGYTF. The CDR3 DNA is TGTGCCAGCGCCATCACCTCCTATGGCTACACCTTC.

The rearrangement uses TRBV2 and TRBJ2-7, with D hard to call. The V end was cut by 4 bases, the J end by 6 bases, with 4 bases between. CDR1 and CDR2 from the germline V gene are SNHLY and FYNNEI. This CDR3 has 10 amino acids. This CDR3 is CASSAFEQYF. The CDR3 nucleotides read TGTGCCAGCAGTGCGTTCGAGCAGTACTTC.

The CDR3: CASSRARRANEKLFF. For the CDR3, the DNA is TGTGCCAGCAGCCGGGCCCGGAGGGCTAATGAAAAACTGTTTTTT. The J gene is TRBJ1-4, the V gene TRBV5-8; D is unresolved. V dropped 4 bases and J dropped 3 bases, with 13 bases sitting between them. Germline V gives CDR1 SGHTS, CDR2 YDEGEE. This CDR3 is 15 amino acids long.

This chain connects TRBV5-1 to TRBJ1-2; D gene unclear. Trimming took off 0 bases at V and 4 bases at J, with 7 bases between the two ends. The CDR3 consists of 13 residues. The germline V gene encodes CDR1 SGHRS and CDR2 YFSETQ. Here the CDR3 reads CASSLDSIYGYTF. In DNA form, the CDR3 reads TGCGCCAGCAGCTTGGACAGCATCTATGGCTACACCTTC.

The genes are TRBV6-6 and TRBJ1-2, with D tentatively TRBD1 (5 bases). Trimming stripped 10 bases from V and 4 bases from J, with 19 bases between. Germline CDR1 and CDR2: MNHNY and SVGAGI (reference sequence). The CDR3 covers 14 residues. The CDR3 DNA reads as TGTGCCATCAGCCGAAACCAGGGCATCTATGGCTACACCTTC. This translates into CAISRNQGIYGYTF.

This chain connects TRBV10-2 to TRBJ2-7; D might be TRBD1 (5 bases). V was shortened by 4 bases and J by 5 bases, with 18 bases between the two germline ends. This CDR3 spans 15 amino acids. Germline CDR1 and CDR2: WSHSY and SAAADI. The CDR3 DNA is TGCGCCAGCAGTGTAGTCAGGGCAGGTTTAGACGAGCAGTACTTC. Translating gives CASSVVRAGLDEQYF.

This clone was picked up a small number of times. The CDR3 DNA sequence: TGTGCCAGCAGCTTGGCGGGACAGGGCAATTCACCCCTCCACTTT. Its translation: CASSLAGQGNSPLHF. V usage is TRBV7-7 and J usage is TRBJ1-6; 9 bases are shared with TRBD1. Unmatched junction bases numbered 4, after V lost 3 bases and J lost 7 bases. This CDR3 has 15 residues. Germline lookup yields CDR1 SSHAT and CDR2 FNYEAQ (reference sequence).

The rearrangement links TRBV10-1 to TRBJ2-3; 10 nucleotides agree with TRBD2. V was clipped by 4 bases and J by 3 bases; unmatched bases: 1. Germline V gene sequence: CDR1 WNHNN, CDR2 SYGVQD (reference sequence). This CDR3 contains 14 residues. CDR3 DNA sequence: TGCGCCAGCAGTGTTAGCGGGGGGACAGATACGCAGTATTTT. Translating gives CASSVSGGTDTQYF.

CDR3 loop: CSARPSADTGELFF. CDR3 nucleotides: TGCAGCGCCCGACCAAGCGCCGACACCGGGGAGCTGTTTTTT. V is TRBV29-1 and J is TRBJ2-2; no clear D. This CDR3 region has 14 residues. From germline, CDR1 is SQVTM and CDR2 ANQGSEA. V was clipped by 7 bases and J by 3 bases, with 15 bases between them.

This clone has only a few counts. This chain connects TRBV30 to TRBJ1-6; 7 nucleotides align to TRBD1. CDR3 size: 15 residues. The germline V gene encodes CDR1 GTSNPN and CDR2 SVGIG (reference sequence). J lost 1 base, V lost 0 bases, and 0 bases had no gene match. Here the CDR3 reads CAWSVQGSYNSPLHF. The CDR3 DNA follows: TGTGCCTGGAGTGTACAGGGGTCCTATAATTCACCCCTCCACTTT.

The V and J genes are TRBV15 and TRBJ2-5; D gene ambiguous. Trimming removed 0 bases from V and 2 bases from J, with 7 bases in between. Germline CDR1 reads LNHNV; CDR2 reads YYDKDF (reference sequence). The CDR3 loop spans 14 amino acids. CDR3 bases: TGTGCCACCAGCAGAGACGCCGGGCAAGAGACCCAGTACTTC. It yields the protein CATSRDAGQETQYF.

The V call is TRBV5-1, the J call TRBJ2-5; 7 bases match TRBD2. CDR3 size: 13 residues. Germline V gene data show CDR1 as SGHRS and CDR2 as YFSETQ. Losses at the gene ends were 1 base for V and 5 bases for J; bases not matched to a gene: 2. The CDR3 bases are TGCGCCAGCAGCTTGACTAGCGCGGAGACCCAGTACTTC. It yields the protein CASSLTSAETQYF.

The count of this clone is one. CDR3 in amino acids: CASSPDSLNSPLHF. CDR3 in DNA: TGTGCCAGCTCACCAGACAGCCTGAATTCACCCCTCCACTTT. The chain carries TRBV18 and TRBJ1-6; D possibly corresponds to TRBD1 (5 bases). The ends were cut back, 2 bases at V and 7 bases at J, with 9 bases in the middle. Germline CDR1 reads KGHSH; CDR2 reads LQKENI. This CDR3 comprises 14 residues.

This clone has only a few counts. CDR3 coding DNA: TGTGCCAGCAGCCCCAGGGCACAGGGGCATCCCGGCTCTGGAAACACCATATATTTT. Translated: CASSPRAQGHPGSGNTIYF. The chain employs TRBV7-2 and TRBJ1-3; TRBD1 matches 7 bases. V dropped 5 bases and J dropped 0; count of bases not matched to a gene: 16. The CDR3 covers 19 residues. Germline loops: CDR1 SGHTA, CDR2 FQGNSA.

This clone was observed a few times. The chain carries TRBV6-1 and TRBJ2-2; D may be TRBD1 (6 bases). There are 15 residues in the CDR3. The ends were cut back, 6 bases at V and 2 bases at J, with 13 bases in the middle. Germline CDR1 is MNHNS and CDR2 is SASEGT. Written as DNA, the CDR3 is TGTGCCAGCAGAGGGGCAGGGGCCAACACCGGGGAGCTGTTTTTT. Protein sequence: CASRGAGANTGELFF.

This sequence joins TRBV2 and TRBJ1-2; 9 bases fit TRBD1. V was clipped by 6 bases and J by 1 base; unmatched bases: 9. The CDR3 is 16 residues long. Germline assignment: CDR1 SNHLY and CDR2 FYNNEI. The CDR3 loop is CASSGLETGGNYGYTF. The CDR3, as DNA: TGTGCCAGCAGCGGTCTGGAGACAGGGGGTAACTATGGCTACACCTTC.

The chain links TRBV5-1 to TRBJ1-4; perhaps TRBD1 as D (6 bases). CDR1 is SGHRS, CDR2 YFSETQ, per germline. There are 16 residues in the CDR3. Trimming left V 1 base short and J 5 bases short, with 15 bases between. The CDR3 region is CASSLQGRPLNEKLFF. In DNA form, the CDR3 reads TGCGCCAGCAGCTTGCAGGGGCGCCCCTTAAATGAAAAACTGTTTTTT.

In this sample, this clone is medium-sized. The V and J genes are TRBV6-1 and TRBJ2-7; 7 bases are shared with TRBD2. This CDR3 region has 14 residues. J lost 7 bases, V lost 5 bases, and 11 bases had no gene match. Germline CDR1 and CDR2: MNHNS and SASEGT. This chain's CDR3 is CASSRRGGEGEQYF. The CDR3 region has the DNA TGTGCCAGCAGTAGGCGGGGCGGGGAGGGAGAGCAGTACTTC.

The rearrangement uses TRBV4-1 and TRBJ1-5; TRBD1 is a possible D gene (6 bases). Trimming stripped 3 bases from V and 7 bases from J, with 19 bases between. In germline, CDR1 is MGHRA, CDR2 YSYEKL. This CDR3 region has 16 residues. The CDR3 protein is CASSQFAGALGQPQHF. CDR3 in DNA: TGCGCCAGCAGCCAGTTTGCAGGGGCTCTTGGGCAGCCCCAGCATTTT.

The sample holds a few counts of this clone. The DNA of the CDR3 is TGTGCCAGCAGCTTGGTCGGACCTAACTATGGCTACACCTTC. This codes for CASSLVGPNYGYTF. The J gene is TRBJ1-2, the V gene TRBV5-5; no definite D call. Germline V lookup: CDR1 SGHKS, CDR2 YYEKEE (reference sequence). The V end was cut by 0 bases, the J end by 0 bases, with 6 bases between. CDR3 length equals 14 residues.

V is TRBV15 and J is TRBJ2-7, with D possibly matching TRBD2 (6 bases). CDR1 is LNHNV and CDR2 is YYDKDF in the germline V gene (reference sequence). This CDR3 comprises 13 residues. V was pared by 0 bases and J by 8 bases, with 11 bases between. The CDR3 DNA follows: TGTGCCACCAGCAGAGATGCGGAGGGGAAGCAGTACTTC. Amino acids: CATSRDAEGKQYF.

The chain employs TRBV18 and TRBJ2-7; the match to TRBD2 covers 8 bases. Germline V gene data show CDR1 as KGHSH and CDR2 as LQKENI. The CDR3 has 14 amino acids. V shed 3 bases, J shed 1 base, and the junction held 2 bases outside the gene matches. CDR3 amino acids: CASSPGTSSYEQYF. Written as DNA, the CDR3 is TGTGCCAGCTCACCGGGGACTAGTTCCTACGAGCAGTACTTC.

This clone was detected only a few times. CDR3 protein: CASSYLDEQFF. The CDR3 region has the DNA TGTGCCAGCAGTTACCTGGATGAGCAGTTCTTC. The chain carries TRBV6-5 and TRBJ2-1, with no clear D. Trimming pared 2 bases from V and 8 bases from J, leaving 4 bases between. Germline V gene lookup returns CDR1 MNHEY and CDR2 SVGAGI. This CDR3 contains 11 residues.

This rearrangement joins TRBV19 to TRBJ2-3, with unresolved D. Germline V gene sequence: CDR1 LNHDA, CDR2 SQIVND (reference sequence). V was clipped by 8 bases and J by 0 bases, with 12 bases between them. The CDR3 extends over 14 amino acids. CDR3 DNA sequence: TGTGCCAGTTTAGATCTGTCTAGCACAGATACGCAGTATTTT. This encodes CASLDLSSTDTQYF.

Only one count was recorded for this clone. This chain connects TRBV16 to TRBJ1-1, with D unclear. CDR3 size: 14 residues. V dropped 4 bases and J dropped 3 bases, with 12 bases sitting between them. Germline lookup yields CDR1 KGHSY and CDR2 FQNENV. DNA for the CDR3: TGTGCCAGCAGCCGAAATCGCGTTGACACTGAAGCTTTCTTT. Amino acid sequence: CASSRNRVDTEAFF.

This clone was recorded a few times. V gene TRBV30 combines with J gene TRBJ2-4, with unresolved D. CDR3 length: 14 amino acids. Germline values: CDR1 GTSNPN, CDR2 SVGIG (reference sequence). The V gene lost 5 bases and the J gene lost 0 bases, with 11 bases spanning the gap. For the CDR3, the DNA is TGTGCCTGGCACACGTCGATAGCCAAAAACATTCAGTACTTC. Translating gives CAWHTSIAKNIQYF.

The V call is TRBV28, the J call TRBJ2-7; possibly TRBD1 for D (6 bases). The CDR3 has 13 residues. Germline lookup yields CDR1 MDHEN and CDR2 SYDVKM. Trimming removed 7 bases from V and 4 bases from J, with 14 bases in between. CDR3 nucleotide sequence: TGTGCCAGCACCCGACAGGCCGGATACGAGCAGTACTTC. Translation gives CASTRQAGYEQYF.